A single sample gave rise to the 28 T cell receptor beta chains below, sequenced in a study of blood T cells in healthy people across ages. Then a second PCR, running about 7 to 11 cycles, was carried out with a sample-barcoded 5' primer and a J-beta primer mix. TCRdb reanalysed the 5' RACE reads using MiXCR and keeps one entry per CDR3 protein. The sample records about 640,000 distinct CDR3 sequences, around 54% being singletons. Sequenced input: blood. The receptor set was obtained from a man in his sixties in good health.

This clonotype was seen a handful of times. This may come from a read error, since a much larger clone is one base off. This chain joins TRBV10-3 and TRBJ2-5; TRBD2 is a possible D gene (5 bases). The V and J ends lost 0 bases and 11 bases respectively, with 13 bases between them. The CDR3 loop spans 13 amino acids. Per germline, CDR1 ENHRY and CDR2 SYGVKD. This CDR3 reads CAISESEVNEQYF. In nucleotides, the CDR3 is TGTGCCATCAGTGAGTCGGAGGTGAATGAGCAGTACTTC.

This clonotype came up a few times. The chain combines TRBV29-1 with TRBJ2-7; 9 bases map to TRBD1. Germline V gene sequence: CDR1 SQVTM, CDR2 ANQGSEA. V shed 6 bases and J 2 bases; nucleotides not matched to a gene: 8. The CDR3 covers 14 residues. The CDR3 nucleotides read TGCAGCGTCTTACGACAGGGGGAGCCCTACGAGCAGTACTTC. It encodes CSVLRQGEPYEQYF.

Remarks on this clonotype: At one end the junction does not follow the germline gene, possibly because of a read error. The V gene is TRBV3-1, the J gene TRBJ1-1; TRBD1 agrees at 7 bases. This CDR3 spans 15 amino acids. Germline V CDR1 and CDR2: LGHDT, YNNKEL (reference sequence). DNA for the CDR3: TGTGCCGGCAGCCAAGTCAGAGGGGGCGGCGCTGAAGCTTTCTTT. It is translated as CAGSQVRGGGAEAFF.

This clonotype came up a few times. This could be a read error, since a much larger clone is one nucleotide away. The chain links TRBV6-5 to TRBJ1-1; D gene ambiguous. The CDR3 has 13 amino acids. The germline V gene encodes CDR1 MNHEY and CDR2 SVGAGI. Trimming cost V 6 bases and J 3 bases, with 11 bases left between them. The CDR3 bases are TGTGCCAGCAGCCCCGCCGGGTACACTGAAGCTTTCTTT. It codes for CASSPAGYTEAFF.

The CDR3 sequence: CASTTGVDYNEQFF. CDR3 in DNA: TGTGCCAGCACGACAGGGGTCGACTACAATGAGCAGTTCTTC. The chain carries TRBV2 and TRBJ2-1; 8 nucleotides line up with TRBD1. This CDR3 has 14 residues. Looked up from germline, CDR1 is SNHLY and CDR2 is FYNNEI. J was trimmed by 3 bases and V by 7 bases; bases with no gene match: 5.

This sequence joins TRBV5-1 and TRBJ2-1; D is possibly TRBD2 (6 bases). The V and J ends lost 4 bases and 6 bases respectively, with 26 bases between them. This CDR3 has 18 residues. Germline lookup yields CDR1 SGHRS and CDR2 YFSETQ. CDR3 loop: CASSPGGVPGQLGNEQFF. CDR3 DNA: TGCGCCAGCAGCCCTGGAGGGGTGCCGGGGCAGTTGGGCAATGAGCAGTTCTTC.

Comment on this clonotype: Germline and junction disagree at one end, which may indicate a read error. V is TRBV18 and J is TRBJ1-4; TRBD1 might be the D (5 bases). The germline gives CDR1 KGHSH, CDR2 LQKENI. The CDR3 consists of 15 residues. The DNA of the CDR3 is TGTGCCAGCTCAGCACCGGGACCCAAGGGTGAAAAACTGTTTTTT. Translating it yields CASSAPGPKGEKLFF.

The chain links TRBV7-9 to TRBJ2-5; perhaps TRBD2 as D (7 bases). Germline V gene data show CDR1 as SEHNR and CDR2 as FQNEAQ (reference sequence). The CDR3 totals 15 residues. Trimming stripped 3 bases from V and 0 bases from J, with 11 bases between. The DNA for the CDR3 is TGTGCCAGCAGCTTTGCGGGGGCGTACCAAGAGACCCAGTACTTC. This translates into CASSFAGAYQETQYF.

The chain carries TRBV10-3 and TRBJ2-7, with TRBD1 as a possible D gene (6 bases). Near its end, the DNA agrees better with TRBJ2-5, so the J call may be wrong. Germline V lookup: CDR1 ENHRY, CDR2 SYGVKD. The CDR3 has 13 amino acids. The CDR3 DNA is TGTGCCATCTGGAGCCAGGGGCTGGAGACCCAGTACTTC. It yields the protein CAIWSQGLETQYF.

The chain employs TRBV6-2 or TRBV6-3 and TRBJ2-7, with D hard to call. The J call may be wrong; the DNA end is better matched by TRBJ2-5. Germline assignment: CDR1 MNHEY and CDR2 SVGEGT. The CDR3 totals 12 residues. As DNA, the CDR3 is TGTGCCAGCAAGCCTAGAGGAGAGACCCAGTACTTC. This translates into CASKPRGETQYF.

The chain has TRBV20-1 and TRBJ2-1; the D gene is possibly TRBD2 (6 bases). In germline, CDR1 is DFQATT, CDR2 SNEGSKA (reference sequence). The CDR3 length is 17 residues. The V end was cut by 6 bases, the J end by 6 bases, with 27 bases between. Here the CDR3 reads CSAQMGGGTLVGNEQFF. CDR3 in DNA: TGCAGTGCACAGATGGGTGGCGGGACCTTAGTGGGCAATGAGCAGTTCTTC.

The chain couples TRBV3-1 to TRBJ2-7; D perhaps matches TRBD2 (5 bases). CDR1 is LGHDT and CDR2 is YNNKEL in the germline V gene (reference sequence). The CDR3 has 13 amino acids. Trimming removed 4 bases from V and 1 base from J, with 8 bases in between. CDR3 loop: CASSRADSYEQYF. As DNA, the CDR3 is TGTGCCAGCAGCCGAGCGGATTCCTACGAGCAGTACTTC.

This clonotype has only one observation. The genes are TRBV12-3 or TRBV12-4 and TRBJ2-4, with 10 bases aligning to TRBD1. This CDR3 region has 17 residues. The junction had 18 bases not matched to a gene; V was cut back by 3 bases and J by 13 bases. The chain's CDR3 is CASSFNRQGARPPEQYF. CDR3 coding DNA: TGTGCCAGCAGTTTTAACCGACAGGGGGCGAGGCCCCCTGAGCAGTACTTC.

This sequence joins TRBV10-2 and TRBJ1-1; D call uncertain. Germline CDR1 reads WSHSY; CDR2 reads SAAADI. Trimming removed 2 bases from V and 0 bases from J, with 10 bases in between. The CDR3 runs 15 residues. CDR3 bases: TGCGCCAGCAGTGAGGAGGTGGGGTTGAACACTGAAGCTTTCTTT. Residues: CASSEEVGLNTEAFF.

The gene calls are TRBV6-5 and TRBJ1-4; a possible D gene is TRBD1 (5 bases). This CDR3 comprises 14 residues. Trimming shortened V by 6 bases and J by 0 bases, and 8 bases separated the two germline ends. Germline V gene data show CDR1 as MNHEY and CDR2 as SVGAGI. The CDR3 DNA sequence: TGTGCCAGCAGAGACAGATCAACTAATGAAAAACTGTTTTTT. This encodes CASRDRSTNEKLFF.

The V call is TRBV6-5, the J call TRBJ2-2, with D perhaps TRBD1 or TRBD2 (6 bases each). The germline CDR1 and CDR2 sequences are MNHEY and SVGAGI. This CDR3 has 13 amino acids. Trimming took off 10 bases at V and 3 bases at J, with 12 bases between the two ends. CDR3 sequence (DNA): TGTGCCACCCACAGGGAGGACACCGGGGAGCTGTTTTTT. Its protein product is CATHREDTGELFF.

This chain joins TRBV7-8 and TRBJ2-5; TRBD1 agrees at 11 bases. CDR1 and CDR2 from the germline V gene are SGHVS and FQNEAQ. Germline trimming cut 4 bases from V and 4 bases from J; bases unmatched to any gene: 8. This CDR3 is 16 amino acids long. CDR3 loop: CASSYWTGGSGETQYF. CDR3 nucleotide sequence: TGTGCCAGCAGCTACTGGACAGGGGGCTCGGGAGAGACCCAGTACTTC.

The rearrangement joins TRBV25-1 to TRBJ2-3; D may be TRBD2 (5 bases). V was cut by 8 bases and J by 2 bases, with 14 bases left in between. The CDR3 covers 14 residues. Germline V lookup: CDR1 MGHDK, CDR2 SYGVNS. The DNA of the CDR3 is TGTGCCAGCGGACGCCCGGGGTACACAGATACGCAGTATTTT. The encoded protein is CASGRPGYTDTQYF.

This clonotype came up a few times. The V gene is TRBV7-9, the J gene TRBJ1-2, with D possibly matching TRBD1 (5 bases). The length of the CDR3 is 15 residues. The ends were cut back, 5 bases at V and 1 base at J, with 14 bases in the middle. Germline assignment: CDR1 SEHNR and CDR2 FQNEAQ (reference sequence). DNA for the CDR3: TGTGCCAGCAGCACCGACCCACAGGTTAACTATGGCTACACCTTC. It specifies CASSTDPQVNYGYTF.

This chain connects TRBV7-9 to TRBJ2-5, with D uncertain. Germline values: CDR1 SEHNR, CDR2 FQNEAQ (reference sequence). CDR3 length: 15 residues. Deletions cut 5 bases from V and 0 bases from J, with 13 bases between. CDR3 loop: CASSPTLENQETQYF. The CDR3 bases are TGTGCCAGCAGCCCGACACTGGAGAACCAAGAGACCCAGTACTTC.

Notes on this clonotype: Germline is not matched at one junction end, which may reflect a read error. The gene calls are TRBV3-1 and TRBJ2-1; TRBD2 agrees at 8 bases. The CDR3 is 17 amino acids. The V gene's germline CDR1 is LGHDT and CDR2 YNNKEL (reference sequence). The CDR3 bases are TGTGCCAGCAGTCAAGGGGCCAGCGGGAGACGATACAATGAGCAGTTCTTC. As protein: CASSQGASGRRYNEQFF.

The chain links TRBV7-9 to TRBJ2-1, with D perhaps TRBD1 (6 bases). With 4 bases removed from V and 5 bases from J, the gap between germline ends came to 12 bases. The CDR3 sequence is 14 residues long. CDR1 is SEHNR, CDR2 FQNEAQ, per germline (reference sequence). CDR3 nucleotides: TGTGCCAGCAGCTCAGCAGGGGTGAACAATGAGCAGTTCTTC. It specifies CASSSAGVNNEQFF. Complete variable domain (other parts from reference TRBV7-9 and TRBJ2-1): DTGVSQNPRHKITKRGQNVTFRCDPISEHNRLYWYRQTLGQGPEFLTYFQNEAQLEKSRLLSDRFSAERPKGSFSTLEIQRTEQGDSAMYLCASSSAGVNNEQFFGPGTRLTVL.

This clonotype was seen at least ten times. This chain uses TRBV5-1 with TRBJ2-5; D is unclear. The CDR3 loop spans 13 amino acids. Germline CDR1 SGHRS, CDR2 YFSETQ. The V gene lost 4 bases and the J gene lost 5 bases, with 12 bases spanning the gap. CDR3 coding DNA: TGCGCCAGCAGCGTGGGTCTGTGGGAGACCCAGTACTTC. Its translation is CASSVGLWETQYF.

This clonotype was counted between two and nine times. The rearrangement links TRBV7-8 to TRBJ2-3, with D hard to call. With 2 bases removed from V and 2 bases from J, the gap between germline ends came to 14 bases. Germline V gene lookup returns CDR1 SGHVS and CDR2 FQNEAQ. This CDR3 spans 16 amino acids. The DNA for the CDR3 is TGTGCCAGCAGCTTAACTCCATCCTCCTACACAGATACGCAGTATTTT. It translates to CASSLTPSSYTDTQYF.

CDR3 DNA sequence: TGTGCCAGCAGCCCCGCCCCCAGGGGTAGAGAGACCCAGTACTTC. Translation gives CASSPAPRGRETQYF. The chain carries TRBV12-3 or TRBV12-4 and TRBJ2-5, with a weak D call TRBD1 (6 bases). V shed 6 bases and J shed 4 bases, with 18 bases lying between them. CDR3 length: 15 residues.

This chain links TRBV5-5 with TRBJ1-4, with D unclear. The ends were cut back, 6 bases at V and 0 bases at J, with 12 bases in the middle. CDR1 SGHKS and CDR2 YYEKEE come from the germline V gene (reference sequence). The CDR3 has 15 amino acids. CDR3 in amino acids: CASNKRVATNEKLFF. The CDR3 DNA reads TGTGCCAGCAACAAAAGGGTCGCAACTAATGAAAAACTGTTTTTT.

The rearrangement links TRBV6-2 or TRBV6-3 to TRBJ2-4, with 9 bases identical to TRBD2. Gene TRBJ2-7 matches the end of the DNA better, so the J call may be wrong. The CDR3 length is 15 residues. The germline CDR1 and CDR2 sequences are MNHEY and SVGEGT. CDR3 in DNA: TGTGCCAGCAGTTACTCTCTGCGGGGGGGCTACGAGCAGTACTTC. It specifies CASSYSLRGGYEQYF.

The J gene is TRBJ2-5, the V gene TRBV9; tentative D call: TRBD2 (5 bases). The end of the DNA is better explained by TRBJ2-7, so the J call may be wrong. Germline CDR1 and CDR2: SGDLS and YYNGEE. The CDR3 length is 13 residues. The CDR3 DNA follows: TGTGCCAGCAGCCCACCCTCCGGGGACGAGCAGTACTTC. Residues: CASSPPSGDEQYF.